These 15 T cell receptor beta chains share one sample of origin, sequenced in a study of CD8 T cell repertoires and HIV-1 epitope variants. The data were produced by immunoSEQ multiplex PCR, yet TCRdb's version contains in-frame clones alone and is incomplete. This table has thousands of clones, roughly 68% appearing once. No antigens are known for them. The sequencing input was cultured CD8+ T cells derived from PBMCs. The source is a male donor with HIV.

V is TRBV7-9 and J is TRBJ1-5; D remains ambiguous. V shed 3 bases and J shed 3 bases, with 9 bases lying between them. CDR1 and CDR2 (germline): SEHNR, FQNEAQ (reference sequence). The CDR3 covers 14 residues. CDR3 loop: CASSFDTPNQPQHF. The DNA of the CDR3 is TGTGCCAGCAGCTTCGACACACCCAATCAGCCCCAGCATTTT. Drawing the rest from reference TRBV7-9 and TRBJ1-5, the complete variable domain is DTGVSQNPRHKITKRGQNVTFRCDPISEHNRLYWYRQTLGQGPEFLTYFQNEAQLEKSRLLSDRFSAERPKGSFSTLEIQRTEQGDSAMYLCASSFDTPNQPQHFGDGTRLSIL.

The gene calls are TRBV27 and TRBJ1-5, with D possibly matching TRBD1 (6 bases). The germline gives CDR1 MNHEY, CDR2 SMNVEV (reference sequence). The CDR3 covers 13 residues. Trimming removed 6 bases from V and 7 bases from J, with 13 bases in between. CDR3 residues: CASSKGVAQPQHF. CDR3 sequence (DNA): TGTGCCAGCAGCAAGGGGGTCGCACAGCCCCAGCATTTT.

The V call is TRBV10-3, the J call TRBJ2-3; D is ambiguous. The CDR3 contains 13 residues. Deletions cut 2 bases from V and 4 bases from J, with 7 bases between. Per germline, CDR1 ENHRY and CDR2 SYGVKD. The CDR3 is CAISERAADTQYF. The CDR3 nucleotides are TGTGCCATCAGTGAGAGGGCCGCAGATACGCAGTATTTT.

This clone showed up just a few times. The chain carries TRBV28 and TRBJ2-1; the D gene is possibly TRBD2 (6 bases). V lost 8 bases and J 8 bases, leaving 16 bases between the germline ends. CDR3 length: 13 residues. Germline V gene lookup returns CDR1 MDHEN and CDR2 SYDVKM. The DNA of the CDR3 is TGTGCCAGCCTGACTACTAGCAAGGATGAGCAGTTCTTC. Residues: CASLTTSKDEQFF.

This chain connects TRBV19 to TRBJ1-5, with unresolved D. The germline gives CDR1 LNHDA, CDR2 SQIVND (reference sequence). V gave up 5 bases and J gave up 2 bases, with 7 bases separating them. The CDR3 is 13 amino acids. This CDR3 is CASSVDGNQPQHF. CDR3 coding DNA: TGTGCCAGTAGTGTCGACGGCAATCAGCCCCAGCATTTT. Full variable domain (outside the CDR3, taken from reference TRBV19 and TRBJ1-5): DGGITQSPKYLFRKEGQNVTLSCEQNLNHDAMYWYRQDPGQGLRLIYYSQIVNDFQKGDIAEGYSVSREKKESFPLTVTSAQKNPTAFYLCASSVDGNQPQHFGDGTRLSIL.

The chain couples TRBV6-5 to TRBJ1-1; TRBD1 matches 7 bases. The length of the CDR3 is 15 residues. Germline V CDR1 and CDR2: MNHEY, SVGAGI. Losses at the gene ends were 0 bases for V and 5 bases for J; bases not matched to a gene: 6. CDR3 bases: TGTGCCAGCAGTTACTCGGACAGGCTTAGGACTGAAGCTTTCTTT. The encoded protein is CASSYSDRLRTEAFF.

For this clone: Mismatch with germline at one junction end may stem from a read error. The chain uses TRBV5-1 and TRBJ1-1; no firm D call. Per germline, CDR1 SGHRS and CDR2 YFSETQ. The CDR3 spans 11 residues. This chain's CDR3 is CASTLGTEAFF. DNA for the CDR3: TGCGCCAGCACCTTGGGTACTGAAGCTTTCTTT.

This CDR3 reads CASSSGTSSYEQYF. The CDR3 nucleotides are TGTGCCAGCAGCTCAGGGACCTCCTCCTACGAGCAGTACTTC. V usage is TRBV7-8 and J usage is TRBJ2-7; D tentatively fits TRBD1 or TRBD2 (5 bases each). Per germline, CDR1 SGHVS and CDR2 FQNEAQ. This CDR3 has 14 residues. Trimming left V 4 bases short and J 0 bases short, with 10 bases between.

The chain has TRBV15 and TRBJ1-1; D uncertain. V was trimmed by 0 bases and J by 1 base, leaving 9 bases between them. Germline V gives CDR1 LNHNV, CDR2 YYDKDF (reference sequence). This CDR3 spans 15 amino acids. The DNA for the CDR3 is TGTGCCACCAGCAGAGATAACGAGGGGAACACTGAAGCTTTCTTT. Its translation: CATSRDNEGNTEAFF.

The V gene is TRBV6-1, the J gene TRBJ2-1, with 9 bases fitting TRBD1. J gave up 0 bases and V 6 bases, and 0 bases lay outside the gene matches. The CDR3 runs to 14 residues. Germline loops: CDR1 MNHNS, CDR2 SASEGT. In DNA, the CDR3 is TGTGCCAGCAGGGACAGGGGCTCCTACAATGAGCAGTTCTTC. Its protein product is CASRDRGSYNEQFF.

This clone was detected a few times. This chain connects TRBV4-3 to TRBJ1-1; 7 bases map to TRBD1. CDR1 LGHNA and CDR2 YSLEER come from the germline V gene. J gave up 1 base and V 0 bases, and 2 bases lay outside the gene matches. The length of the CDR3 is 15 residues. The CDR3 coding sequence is TGCGCCAGCAGCCAAGATCGGACAGGGAACACTGAAGCTTTCTTT. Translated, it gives CASSQDRTGNTEAFF.

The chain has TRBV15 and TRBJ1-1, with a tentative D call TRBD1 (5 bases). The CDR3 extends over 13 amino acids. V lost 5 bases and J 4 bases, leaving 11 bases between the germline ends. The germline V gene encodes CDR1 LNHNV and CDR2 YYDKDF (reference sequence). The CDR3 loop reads CATSYTGTTEAFF. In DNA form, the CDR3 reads TGTGCCACCAGCTATACAGGAACCACTGAAGCTTTCTTT.

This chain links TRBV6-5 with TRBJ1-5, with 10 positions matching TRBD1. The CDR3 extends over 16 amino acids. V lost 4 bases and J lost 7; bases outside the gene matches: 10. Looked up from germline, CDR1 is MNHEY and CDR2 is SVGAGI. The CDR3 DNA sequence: TGTGCCAGCAGTTTCTCCGGGACAGGGGCTCGACAGCCCCAGCATTTT. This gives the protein CASSFSGTGARQPQHF.

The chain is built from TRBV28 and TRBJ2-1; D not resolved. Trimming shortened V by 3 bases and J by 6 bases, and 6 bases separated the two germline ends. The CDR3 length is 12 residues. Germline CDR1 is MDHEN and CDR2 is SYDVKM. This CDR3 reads CASSLQINEQFF. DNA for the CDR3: TGTGCCAGCAGTTTGCAGATCAATGAGCAGTTCTTC.

This CDR3 reads CASSAGGNEKLFF. The DNA of the CDR3 is TGTGCCAGCAGCGCAGGGGGCAATGAAAAACTGTTTTTT. The V and J genes are TRBV9 and TRBJ1-4; TRBD1 agrees at 8 bases. The germline V gene has CDR1 SGDLS and CDR2 YYNGEE. The CDR3 is 13 amino acids. The V and J ends lost 3 bases and 5 bases, in that order; junction bases with no gene match: 0.